This T cell receptor (beta chain) was documented in a study of T cells in localized non-small cell lung cancer. Overall study findings and caveats: There were a median roughly 62 of the top 100 tumor clones appearing in adjacent lung. Highest T cell clonality was seen in uninvolved adjacent lung, surpassing that measured in tumor.

Measured with immunoSEQ multiplex PCR; TCRdb has only the in-frame clones, and not every one. The sample has about 23,000 clones, 80% to 85% seen once. This clone is a singleton in its sample. Its target is not known. V dropped 2 bases and J dropped 6 bases, with 14 bases sitting between them. CDR1 and CDR2 (germline): SGHTA, FQGTGA. This CDR3 has 15 residues. The sequence derives from a man aged 35 to 69 with stage II lung adenocarcinoma. The chain links TRBV7-3 to TRBJ2-1, with a possible D match to TRBD2 (7 bases). Sequenced material: PBMCs, taken before any cancer treatment. As DNA, the CDR3 is TGTGCCAGCAGCTTATCGGGGGGCCCCCCCAATGAGCAGTTCTTC. This translates into CASSLSGGPPNEQFF.